Sequencing of this T cell receptor beta chain was carried out in a study of cytomegalovirus exposure and HLA in healthy donors. It was the approximately 110-subject validation cohort, separate from the approximately 690-subject first cohort, to which the donors belonged. Only in-frame clones appear in the TCRdb table, and some are missing; sequencing was by immunoSEQ multiplex PCR. The sample lists about 340,000 clones, about nine tenths occurring once. With 2 bases clipped from V and 1 base from J, the junction kept 6 bases outside the gene matches. This CDR3 has 16 residues. Germline V gene sequence: CDR1 MNHEY, CDR2 SVGAGI. This clone was recorded only once.

The rearrangement uses TRBV6-5 and TRBJ2-3; TRBD2 matches 7 bases. What was sequenced was PBMCs. This TCR derives from a woman in her late teens or twenties in good health and CMV-seronegative. The CDR3 here is CASSYNGLVGTDTQYF. The CDR3 DNA follows: TGTGCCAGCAGTTACAACGGACTAGTGGGCACAGATACGCAGTATTTT.